The rows below give T cell receptor beta chains drawn from one sample of a study of human T cells and chemical hapten exposure. TCRdb used MiXCR to reprocess the RACE reads, holding one entry per CDR3 protein. The table includes tens of thousands of distinct CDR3 sequences, roughly a tenth detected once. The source material was whole blood, sampled in connection with sensitization to the hapten diphenylcyclopropenone (DPC). These receptors came from a woman between 50 and 59 years old with alopecia areata. Some clones in this sample may be carry-over from other donors' samples. CDR3s leave out the opening cysteine and the closing phenylalanine or tryptophan.

>TRBJ1-5|TRBV5-5
ASSLTGGQPQH
>TRBJ2-5|TRBV19
ASSAGQGARETQY
>TRBJ2-3|TRBV11-2
ASSPRNTQY
>TRBJ1-2|TRBV28
ASRSDGLRDGYT
>TRBJ2-1|TRBV20-1
SANSGTSGINEQF
>TRBJ2-3|TRBV12-3/TRBV12-4
ASSFVTDTQY
>TRBJ2-5|TRBV4-3
ASSQGDRGVRETQY
>TRBJ1-2|TRBV3-1
ASSPGQWGYT
>TRBJ2-1|TRBV9
ASSGWTSLLQF
>TRBJ2-7|TRBV11-2
ASSHAISSITYEQY
>TRBJ1-3|TRBV4-1
ASSQAVGTALSGNTIY
>TRBJ2-1|TRBV7-6
ASSPGLAGPLYNEQF
>TRBJ1-5|TRBV20-1
SARVQGQGPKQPQH
>TRBJ2-5|TRBV7-2
ASSLRFGEETQY
>TRBJ1-1|TRBV3-1
ASNPTGVENTEAF
>TRBJ2-3|TRBV4-1
ASSQDTSGNLDTQY
>TRBJ2-7|TRBV20-1
SARGTSAYEQY
>TRBJ1-1|TRBV5-5
ASSSKGQGAAEAF
>TRBJ1-5|TRBV6-5
ASTPGQGVNQPQH
>TRBJ2-2|TRBV6-6
ASSYSRFTGELF
>TRBJ2-5|TRBV7-2
ASSLASLAGGRETQY
>TRBJ2-3|TRBV7-2
ASSLQQTDTQY
>TRBJ2-7|TRBV11-2
ASTSLWGHLKGKY
>TRBJ2-1|TRBV2
ASSNQQTGNNEQF
>TRBJ1-3|TRBV5-1
ASSTAGGRGNTIY
>TRBJ2-1|TRBV2
ASQPDRNNEQF
>TRBJ2-3|TRBV4-3
ASSQDYGTSY
>TRBJ2-5|TRBV5-1
ASSLFSGREGETQY
>TRBJ2-7|TRBV21-1
ASSSLAEPMEY
>TRBJ2-4|TRBV20-1
SATLGDTQY
>TRBJ1-4|TRBV6-6
ASSYRDVNEKLF
>TRBJ1-1|TRBV5-1
ASSLSVTTGVTEAF
>TRBJ2-7|TRBV28
ASFSIAGGPYEQY
>TRBJ2-1|TRBV11-3
ASSPETSGRGYNEQF
>TRBJ2-1|TRBV18
ASSPPGRLEGNEQF
>TRBJ1-1|TRBV29-1
SVGQGHTEAF
>TRBJ2-7|TRBV28
ASSLMGGATYEQY
>TRBJ2-1|TRBV11-2
ASSLYGINRGNEQF
>TRBJ2-1|TRBV3-1
ASSQGRRTGKVEQF
>TRBJ2-1|TRBV5-6
ASSLGRQGEQF
>TRBJ1-2|TRBV7-9
ASSLGARGTKYGYT
>TRBJ1-1|TRBV12-3/TRBV12-4
ASRTPRTENTEAF
>TRBJ1-3|TRBV27
ASSLYGGGLSGNTIY
>TRBJ2-5|TRBV5-6
ASSLTSSETQY
>TRBJ1-1|TRBV28
ASSSRVGRTEAF
>TRBJ2-5|TRBV5-1
ASNAGGAETQY
>TRBJ1-4|TRBV12-3/TRBV12-4
ASKTAEATNEKLF
>TRBJ2-5|TRBV11-2
ASRSLGGRQETQY